This T cell receptor beta chain was documented in a study of blood T cell repertoires in COVID-19. Study information: The United States, Italy and Spain were the sources of the acute and convalescent COVID-19 samples.

Measured with immunoSEQ multiplex PCR; TCRdb has only the in-frame clones, and not every one. The table shows around 190,000 clones, with around four fifths occurring only once. Material for sequencing was peripheral blood. The sequence was obtained from a man between 70 and 80 years old with active or convalescent COVID-19.

CDR3: CASSQEQQGRMEQYF. CDR3 nucleotides: TGCGCCAGCAGCCAAGAACAACAGGGAAGGATGGAGCAGTACTTC. J is TRBJ2-7 and V is TRBV4-3; possibly TRBD1 for D (6 bases). Trimming took 0 bases from V and 7 from J, leaving 16 bases between them. The length of the CDR3 is 15 residues. CDR1 and CDR2 from the germline V gene are LGHNA and YSLEER.